Shown below are 18 T cell receptor beta chains from a single sample sequenced in a study of molecular identifiers for immune sequencing clone quantification. TCRdb used MiXCR to reprocess the PCR reads, holding one entry per CDR3 protein. The table includes about 640,000 distinct CDR3 sequences, about 20% detected once. Sequences were obtained from naive CD8+ T cells from blood, with Jurkat cell RNA spiked in. The subset is: FACS-sorted CD8+CD4-CCR7+CD45RA+ naive T cells. These receptors came from a human donor in good health. Some libraries in this study had Jurkat cell RNA spiked in.

Many counts were recorded for this clonotype. The chain uses TRBV13 and TRBJ1-1; D ambiguous. The germline V gene encodes CDR1 PRHDT and CDR2 FYEKMQ (reference sequence). The CDR3 is made up of 12 amino acids. V lost 4 bases to trimming and J lost 6 bases, with 9 bases between them. DNA for the CDR3: TGTGCCAGCAGCTCGTTCGACCCTGAAGCTTTCTTT. This codes for CASSSFDPEAFF. The whole variable domain, filled in from reference TRBV13 and TRBJ1-1, reads AAGVIQSPRHLIKEKRETATLKCYPIPRHDTVYWYQQGPGQDPQFLISFYEKMQSDKGSIPDRFSAQQFSDYHSELNMSSLELGDSALYFCASSSFDPEAFFGQGTRLTVV.

V usage is TRBV7-2 and J usage is TRBJ2-1; no reliable D call. V lost 0 bases and J 5 bases, leaving 11 bases between the germline ends. Germline V lookup: CDR1 SGHTA, CDR2 FQGNSA. The CDR3 is 15 amino acids. As DNA, the CDR3 is TGTGCCAGCAGCTTAGCCCAGGACGGACACAATGAGCAGTTCTTC. Protein product: CASSLAQDGHNEQFF.

In DNA form, the CDR3 reads TGCAGTGCTAGAGGGCAGGGACTAGCGGGGAACAATGAGCAGTTCTTC. As protein: CSARGQGLAGNNEQFF. The rearrangement joins TRBV20-1 to TRBJ2-1; 13 bases agree with TRBD2. The CDR3 runs to 16 residues. Germline trimming cut 1 base from V and 5 bases from J; bases unmatched to any gene: 5. Germline V gene lookup returns CDR1 DFQATT and CDR2 SNEGSKA (reference sequence).

This clonotype came up a few times. Here the CDR3 DNA reads TGTGCCAGCGGGGGGACAGACTTCTATCAGCCCCAGCATTTT. Its protein product is CASGGTDFYQPQHF. The chain couples TRBV6-2 or TRBV6-3 to TRBJ1-5; 7 bases match TRBD1. The germline CDR1 and CDR2 sequences are MNHEY and SVGEGT. This CDR3 is built from 14 residues. The V gene end was trimmed by 8 bases and the J gene end by 5 bases; junction bases not matched to a gene: 9.

This clonotype showed up many times. V usage is TRBV9 and J usage is TRBJ2-3, with TRBD2 identical over 10 bases. The CDR3 loop spans 15 amino acids. Germline V gene lookup returns CDR1 SGDLS and CDR2 YYNGEE. V trimming: 6 bases; J trimming: 2 bases; junction bases outside the gene matches: 6. The CDR3 bases are TGTGCCAGCACCCGCGGGACTAGCGACACAGATACGCAGTATTTT. This codes for CASTRGTSDTDTQYF.

This clonotype was detected ten times or more. The V call is TRBV4-3, the J call TRBJ1-1; TRBD1 matches at 8 bases. The ends lost 1 base at V and 5 bases at J; junction bases unmatched: 6. The CDR3 is made up of 15 amino acids. Germline-derived CDR1 and CDR2 are LGHNA and YSLEER. The CDR3 reads CASSQARGRSTEAFF. The CDR3 DNA sequence: TGCGCCAGCAGCCAAGCCAGGGGGCGGTCGACTGAAGCTTTCTTT.

This clonotype was seen ten or more times. This chain joins TRBV7-6 and TRBJ2-3, with TRBD1 identical over 9 bases. V shed 6 bases, J shed 2 bases, and the junction held 15 bases outside the gene matches. The CDR3 is 18 amino acids. From germline, CDR1 is SGHVS and CDR2 FNYEAQ. The DNA for the CDR3 is TGTGCCAGCAGTCCAAAAGAGCCGGACAGGGGACTCACAGATACGCAGTATTTT. Its protein product is CASSPKEPDRGLTDTQYF. The whole variable domain, remainder taken from reference TRBV7-6 and TRBJ2-3, is GAGVSQSPRYKVTKRGQDVALRCDPISGHVSLYWYRQALGQGPEFLTYFNYEAQQDKSGLPNDRFSAERPEGSISTLTIQRTEQRDSAMYRCASSPKEPDRGLTDTQYFGPGTRLTVL.

This clonotype was observed many times. The V call is TRBV24-1, the J call TRBJ2-3, with D possibly being TRBD2 (6 bases). Trimming took 12 bases from V and 0 from J, leaving 21 bases between them. The germline V gene has CDR1 KGHDR and CDR2 SFDVKD. This CDR3 is built from 16 residues. The CDR3 spells CAVGETAGTSTDTQYF. Here the CDR3 DNA reads TGTGCCGTCGGGGAGACCGCGGGGACTAGCACAGATACGCAGTATTTT.

This clonotype was counted between two and nine times. Relative to the germline gene, one junction end is altered; a read error may explain this. The J gene is TRBJ2-5, the V gene TRBV28, with a tentative D call TRBD2 (5 bases). CDR3 length: 12 residues. Germline loops: CDR1 MDHEN, CDR2 SYDVKM. The CDR3 region has the DNA TGTGCCGGCAGTTCTCCACCCGGGGACCAGTACTTC. It translates to CAGSSPPGDQYF. The entire variable domain, with the rest obtained from reference TRBV28 and TRBJ2-5, is as follows: DVKVTQSSRYLVKRTGEKVFLECVQDMDHENMFWYRQDPGLGLRLIYFSYDVKMKEKGDIPEGYSVSREKKERFSLILESASTNQTSMYLCAGSSPPGDQYFGPGTRLLVL.

This clonotype was observed a few times. V and J are TRBV4-3 and TRBJ1-6; D perhaps matches TRBD1 (5 bases). Germline V gives CDR1 LGHNA, CDR2 YSLEER. V lost 4 bases to trimming and J lost 7 bases, with 14 bases between them. The CDR3 sequence is 15 residues long. The CDR3 DNA reads TGCGCCAGCAGCCCGACAGCTTATCCAAATTCACCCCTCCACTTT. This gives the protein CASSPTAYPNSPLHF.

Remarks on this clonotype: This may arise from a read error, as a much more abundant clone is one base away. This chain connects TRBV4-1 to TRBJ1-1; D uncertain. CDR1 MGHRA and CDR2 YSYEKL come from the germline V gene. CDR3 length equals 16 residues. Trimming removed 0 bases at V and 2 bases at J, with 13 bases between. The DNA for the CDR3 is TGCGCCAGCAGCCAAGATAGGTACGCGTTCAACACTGAAGCTTTCTTT. It encodes CASSQDRYAFNTEAFF.

This clonotype was observed at least ten times. The chain employs TRBV6-5 and TRBJ2-7; TRBD2 matches 11 bases. CDR3 size: 17 residues. J was trimmed by 3 bases and V by 0 bases; bases with no gene match: 7. In germline, CDR1 is MNHEY, CDR2 SVGAGI. CDR3 bases: TGTGCCAGCAGTTACTCCCATAGCGGGAGGGCCTGCTACGAGCAGTACTTC. Its translation: CASSYSHSGRACYEQYF.

This clonotype came up a few times. This rearrangement joins TRBV27 to TRBJ1-5; 9 positions match TRBD1. Germline V gene sequence: CDR1 MNHEY, CDR2 SMNVEV (reference sequence). The CDR3 is 15 residues long. The ends lost 3 bases at V and 7 bases at J; junction bases unmatched: 7. The CDR3 spells CASSFGTGIGQPQHF. The CDR3 coding sequence is TGTGCCAGCAGTTTCGGGACAGGGATTGGGCAGCCCCAGCATTTT.

This chain joins TRBV27 and TRBJ2-7; D is uncertain. Per germline, CDR1 MNHEY and CDR2 SMNVEV (reference sequence). The CDR3 has 12 amino acids. V was shortened by 11 bases and J by 0 bases, with 11 bases between the two germline ends. The CDR3 sequence is CAGRDDSYEQYF. The CDR3 region has the DNA TGTGCCGGCCGCGATGACTCCTACGAGCAGTACTTC.

This clonotype was recorded many times. The genes are TRBV5-1 and TRBJ2-5; no reliable D call. The CDR3 loop spans 15 amino acids. Trimming cost V 2 bases and J 0 bases, with 11 bases left between them. Germline CDR1 is SGHRS and CDR2 is YFSETQ. Written as DNA, the CDR3 is TGCGCCAGCAGCTTCGACCAAATGTACCAAGAGACCCAGTACTTC. Translating it yields CASSFDQMYQETQYF.

This clonotype was observed many times. The rearrangement joins TRBV9 to TRBJ2-2; possible D gene TRBD1, 5 bases. The CDR3 is 15 residues long. Trimming pared 1 base from V and 4 bases from J, leaving 11 bases between. The germline CDR1 and CDR2 sequences are SGDLS and YYNGEE. Here the CDR3 reads CASSVTPGPTGELFF. The CDR3 coding sequence is TGTGCCAGCAGCGTAACCCCAGGGCCCACCGGGGAGCTGTTTTTT.

A few counts support this clonotype. CDR3 DNA sequence: TGTGCCAGCAGCTTGGCGCGGTTAAATTCACCCCTCCACTTT. Protein sequence: CASSLARLNSPLHF. The gene calls are TRBV5-4 and TRBJ1-6; D not resolved. The CDR3 loop spans 14 amino acids. Germline CDR1 reads SGHNT; CDR2 reads YYREEE (reference sequence). V lost 0 bases and J lost 7, with 8 bases in between.

This clonotype was detected ten times or more. The chain combines TRBV2 with TRBJ2-7, with D possibly being TRBD1 (5 bases). The CDR3 extends over 13 amino acids. Germline values: CDR1 SNHLY, CDR2 FYNNEI. The ends were cut back, 6 bases at V and 0 bases at J, with 9 bases in the middle. In DNA, the CDR3 is TGTGCCAGCAGAGACAGCACCTCCTACGAGCAGTACTTC. As protein: CASRDSTSYEQYF.